This entry concerns a single T cell receptor beta chain. With 4 bases removed from V and 5 bases from J, the gap between germline ends came to 16 bases. The CDR3 length is 15 residues. CDR1 is LGHNA and CDR2 is YNFKEQ in the germline V gene. TCRdb redid the calling of the 5' RACE reads with MiXCR, one entry per CDR3 protein. The sample yields 300,000 to 350,000 distinct CDR3 sequences, 7% to 10% seen once. The data were obtained in a study of T cells after yellow fever vaccination. The V call is TRBV4-2, the J call TRBJ2-3, with a weak D call TRBD2 (5 bases). This material consisted of PBMCs, taken around 45 days after the first yellow fever vaccination. This clonotype originated in a man aged 18 to 30 who received the YFV17D yellow fever vaccine. The CDR3 spells CASSLGGPEEDTQYF. In DNA, the CDR3 is TGTGCCAGCAGCCTTGGTGGGCCGGAGGAAGATACGCAGTATTTT.